This T cell receptor beta chain was obtained from a study of T cell repertoires in cytomegalovirus infection. On this clonotype: The antigen remains unidentified.

TCRdb recomputed calls from the reads with MiXCR, one row per CDR3 protein. Among about 830,000 distinct CDR3 sequences listed, around a third were seen once. Trimming removed 0 bases from V and 4 bases from J, with 18 bases in between. The V gene's germline CDR1 is DFQATT and CDR2 SNEGSKA (reference sequence). The CDR3 extends over 16 amino acids. The source of this sequence is a human donor in good health (CMV status not recorded). Some clones in this sample may be carry-over from other donors' samples. This chain links TRBV20-1 with TRBJ2-5, with D tentatively TRBD1 or TRBD2 (6 bases each). The sequenced sample was cultured CD8+ T cells from PBMCs, obtained from culture after CMV antigen stimulation. The CDR3 loop reads CSARDLEQGGRETQYF. The CDR3, as DNA: TGCAGTGCTAGAGATCTCGAACAGGGAGGTCGAGAGACCCAGTACTTC.